One sample yielded the 30 T cell receptor beta chains listed below, sequenced in a study of graft-versus-host responses after intestinal transplantation. The data were produced by immunoSEQ multiplex PCR, yet TCRdb's version contains in-frame clones alone and is incomplete. The sample holds about 97,000 clones, 90% seen once. The sample here was PBMCs, taken roughly 450 days after intestinal transplant. These TCRs come from a human patient who received an intestinal transplant, so some T cells may come from the graft donor.

The J gene is TRBJ2-3, the V gene TRBV19; D may be TRBD2 (7 bases). The germline gives CDR1 LNHDA, CDR2 SQIVND (reference sequence). V lost 0 bases and J 5 bases, leaving 15 bases between the germline ends. There are 16 residues in the CDR3. CDR3 coding DNA: TGTGCCAGTAGTATAGATCCCTCCGGGGGGCAAGATACGCAGTATTTT. It codes for CASSIDPSGGQDTQYF. Together with reference TRBV19 and TRBJ2-3, the CDR3 gives the full variable domain: DGGITQSPKYLFRKEGQNVTLSCEQNLNHDAMYWYRQDPGQGLRLIYYSQIVNDFQKGDIAEGYSVSREKKESFPLTVTSAQKNPTAFYLCASSIDPSGGQDTQYFGPGTRLTVL.

This rearrangement joins TRBV7-9 to TRBJ2-1; tentatively, D is TRBD1 (6 bases). The CDR3 sequence is 14 residues long. Trimming shortened V by 3 bases and J by 5 bases, and 11 bases separated the two germline ends. CDR1 SEHNR and CDR2 FQNEAQ come from the germline V gene (reference sequence). The CDR3 loop is CASSLPQGHNEQFF. The CDR3 DNA reads TGTGCCAGCAGCTTGCCACAGGGCCACAATGAGCAGTTCTTC.

The count of this clone is one. The rearrangement links TRBV7-9 to TRBJ1-6; D call uncertain. V dropped 5 bases and J dropped 10 bases, with 15 bases sitting between them. Germline V gene lookup returns CDR1 SEHNR and CDR2 FQNEAQ (reference sequence). This CDR3 contains 14 residues. The CDR3 sequence is CASSPGLTNSPLHF. The DNA for the CDR3 is TGTGCCAGCAGCCCCGGGCTAACCAACTCACCCCTCCACTTT.

Notes on this clone: An end of the junction does not agree with germline; a read error may underlie this. The chain is built from TRBV7-7 and TRBJ2-7; D perhaps matches TRBD2 (6 bases). CDR3 length: 12 residues. Germline V gene data show CDR1 as SSHAT and CDR2 as FNYEAQ (reference sequence). In DNA form, the CDR3 reads TGTGCTAGCAGCCGGGAGATGCGGGGGCAGTACTTC. Translation gives CASSREMRGQYF.

V gene TRBV19 combines with J gene TRBJ2-2; TRBD2 might be the D (6 bases). CDR3 size: 15 residues. Looked up from germline, CDR1 is LNHDA and CDR2 is SQIVND (reference sequence). With 6 bases removed from V and 3 bases from J, the gap between germline ends came to 14 bases. The CDR3 DNA is TGTGCCAGTAGCCCGCCGGGACTTTACACCGGGGAGCTGTTTTTT. The encoded protein is CASSPPGLYTGELFF.

V and J are TRBV11-2 and TRBJ2-7, with a weak D call TRBD1 (5 bases). Germline V gene sequence: CDR1 SGHAT, CDR2 FQNNGV. The CDR3 is 15 amino acids. V lost 0 bases to trimming and J lost 3 bases, with 12 bases between them. CDR3 DNA sequence: TGTGCCAGCAGCTTAGATAGGGGCAGCTACTACGAGCAGTACTTC. Residues: CASSLDRGSYYEQYF. Filled out from reference TRBV11-2 and TRBJ2-7, the complete variable domain reads EAGVAQSPRYKIIEKRQSVAFWCNPISGHATLYWYQQILGQGPKLLIQFQNNGVVDDSQLPKDRFSAERLKGVDSTLKIQPAKLEDSAVYLCASSLDRGSYYEQYFGPGTRLTVT.

The rearrangement uses TRBV5-4 and TRBJ1-5; 7 nucleotides agree with TRBD1. There are 16 residues in the CDR3. The V segment lost 3 bases and the J segment 6 bases; nucleotides outside the gene matches: 12. The germline gives CDR1 SGHNT, CDR2 YYREEE (reference sequence). The CDR3 DNA sequence: TGTGCCAGCAGCTCTCCCAACAGGGGTTCGGGTCAGCCCCAGCATTTT. Translating it yields CASSSPNRGSGQPQHF.

In this sample, this clone turned up once. The sample has other DNA sequences that encode this CDR3 too. In DNA, the CDR3 is TGTGCCAGCAGTCAGCAGCCCTTGGGCTACACCTTC. Amino acids: CASSQQPLGYTF. The chain has TRBV6-6 and TRBJ1-2, with unresolved D. With 5 bases removed from V and 8 bases from J, the gap between germline ends came to 12 bases. This CDR3 is built from 12 residues. In germline, CDR1 is MNHNY, CDR2 SVGAGI (reference sequence).

The V and J genes are TRBV7-9 and TRBJ1-1; D is ambiguous. Germline V gene lookup returns CDR1 SEHNR and CDR2 FQNEAQ (reference sequence). Trimming took 7 bases from V and 5 from J, leaving 8 bases between them. This CDR3 has 11 amino acids. Here the CDR3 DNA reads TGTGCCAGCACCTATTTGACTGAAGCTTTCTTT. It translates to CASTYLTEAFF.

The V call is TRBV7-6, the J call TRBJ2-3, with TRBD2 matching 10 bases. The CDR3 is 16 amino acids. With 2 bases clipped from V and 4 bases from J, the junction kept 6 bases outside the gene matches. CDR1 SGHVS and CDR2 FNYEAQ come from the germline V gene. CDR3 sequence: CASSLPIAGGPDTQYF. CDR3 DNA: TGTGCCAGCAGCTTACCCATAGCGGGGGGCCCAGATACGCAGTATTTT.

Remarks on this clone: The sample has other DNA sequences that encode this CDR3 too. V usage is TRBV15 and J usage is TRBJ1-1; D not resolved. The CDR3 has 13 residues. V lost 5 bases to trimming and J lost 1 base, with 8 bases between them. Germline V gene data show CDR1 as LNHNV and CDR2 as YYDKDF (reference sequence). This chain's CDR3 is CATSRASNTEAFF. Written as DNA, the CDR3 is TGTGCCACCAGCCGGGCCTCGAACACTGAAGCTTTCTTT.

V usage is TRBV10-3 and J usage is TRBJ2-7, with D perhaps TRBD1 or TRBD2 (5 bases each). From germline, CDR1 is ENHRY and CDR2 SYGVKD. V lost 8 bases and J 1 base, leaving 15 bases between the germline ends. This CDR3 spans 14 amino acids. The CDR3 loop reads CAISGQGSSYEQYF. The CDR3 DNA reads as TGTGCCATCTCGGGGCAGGGAAGTTCCTACGAGCAGTACTTC.

This rearrangement joins TRBV2 to TRBJ2-5; 11 positions match TRBD2. Trimming cost V 3 bases and J 4 bases; bases outside gene matches: 1. Germline V gene sequence: CDR1 SNHLY, CDR2 FYNNEI. The CDR3 is made up of 14 amino acids. CDR3 sequence (DNA): TGTGCCAGCAGTGAGCTAGCGGGGGGAGAGACCCAGTACTTC. This gives the protein CASSELAGGETQYF.

CDR3 protein: CASTRGWAKNIQYF. CDR3 bases: TGTGCCAGCACCAGGGGTTGGGCCAAAAACATTCAGTACTTC. The rearrangement joins TRBV5-6 to TRBJ2-4, with D possibly being TRBD1 (6 bases). Trimming shortened V by 6 bases and J by 1 base, and 11 bases separated the two germline ends. The CDR3 contains 14 residues. CDR1 is SGHDT, CDR2 YYEEEE, per germline.

The V call is TRBV7-8, the J call TRBJ1-5; D unclear. Trimming removed 2 bases at V and 0 bases at J, with 8 bases between. This CDR3 has 15 residues. From germline, CDR1 is SGHVS and CDR2 FQNEAQ. The CDR3 loop is CASSLIGPSNQPQHF. CDR3 coding DNA: TGTGCCAGCAGCTTAATCGGGCCTAGCAATCAGCCCCAGCATTTT.

The rearrangement joins TRBV19 to TRBJ2-1; D is unresolved. CDR3 length: 13 amino acids. Trimming pared 6 bases from V and 8 bases from J, leaving 14 bases between. The germline gives CDR1 LNHDA, CDR2 SQIVND (reference sequence). The CDR3 nucleotides are TGTGCCAGTAGCCCCGGTGGGGTCGATGAGCAGTTCTTC. This encodes CASSPGGVDEQFF. Filled out from reference TRBV19 and TRBJ2-1, the complete variable domain reads DGGITQSPKYLFRKEGQNVTLSCEQNLNHDAMYWYRQDPGQGLRLIYYSQIVNDFQKGDIAEGYSVSREKKESFPLTVTSAQKNPTAFYLCASSPGGVDEQFFGPGTRLTVL.

The chain uses TRBV27 and TRBJ2-7; D ambiguous. This CDR3 has 16 amino acids. The germline V and J ends were trimmed by 6 bases and 3 bases, with 21 bases remaining between them. Per germline, CDR1 MNHEY and CDR2 SMNVEV (reference sequence). The DNA of the CDR3 is TGTGCCAGCAGCCCGCGTCCTTCGCCCCCCGTCTACGAGCAGTACTTC. Protein sequence: CASSPRPSPPVYEQYF.

The J gene is TRBJ2-3, the V gene TRBV6-5; 15 bases match TRBD2. The CDR3 length is 15 residues. Germline CDR1 and CDR2: MNHEY and SVGAGI. V was clipped by 8 bases and J by 0 bases; unmatched bases: 0. The CDR3 nucleotides read TGTGCCAGCGGGACTAGCGGGGGGAGCACAGATACGCAGTATTTT. Residues: CASGTSGGSTDTQYF.

This chain links TRBV5-1 with TRBJ1-6; D is undetermined. There are 15 residues in the CDR3. V lost 0 bases to trimming and J lost 0 bases, with 4 bases between them. CDR1 SGHRS and CDR2 YFSETQ come from the germline V gene. CDR3 amino acids: CASSLDSSYNSPLHF. The DNA of the CDR3 is TGCGCCAGCAGCTTGGATAGCTCCTATAATTCACCCCTCCACTTT.

V gene TRBV13 combines with J gene TRBJ1-5, with a tentative D call TRBD1 (6 bases). Deletions cut 5 bases from V and 4 bases from J, with 9 bases between. Germline V gene data show CDR1 as PRHDT and CDR2 as FYEKMQ (reference sequence). The CDR3 totals 13 residues. This CDR3 is CASSPGQNQPQHF. In DNA, the CDR3 is TGTGCCAGCAGCCCGGGACAAAATCAGCCCCAGCATTTT.

There are a few counts of this clone. The chain combines TRBV2 with TRBJ1-6, with a tentative D call TRBD1 (5 bases). Trimming pared 2 bases from V and 5 bases from J, leaving 10 bases between. The germline CDR1 and CDR2 sequences are SNHLY and FYNNEI. This CDR3 has 15 residues. Here the CDR3 reads CASSEPGRDNSPLHF. For the CDR3, the DNA is TGTGCCAGCAGTGAACCAGGGAGGGATAATTCACCCCTCCACTTT.

This clone was seen just once. The rearrangement joins TRBV5-8 to TRBJ1-2; possibly TRBD1 for D (5 bases). The V end was cut by 0 bases, the J end by 2 bases, with 8 bases between. Germline lookup yields CDR1 SGHTS and CDR2 YDEGEE. This CDR3 has 14 amino acids. The CDR3 region is CASSLGTTNYGYTF. CDR3 sequence (DNA): TGTGCCAGCAGCTTGGGGACAACAAACTATGGCTACACCTTC. The full variable domain, with the rest looked up from reference TRBV5-8 and TRBJ1-2, is EAGVTQSPTHLIKTRGQQATLRCSPISGHTSVYWYQQALGLGLQFLLWYDEGEERNRGNFPPRFSGRQFPNYSSELNVNALELEDSALYLCASSLGTTNYGYTFGSGTRLTVV.

This clone showed up just once. The chain combines TRBV11-2 with TRBJ1-2, with D possibly TRBD1 on 6 matching bases. The CDR3 runs 15 residues. From germline, CDR1 is SGHAT and CDR2 FQNNGV. The V end was cut by 3 bases, the J end by 8 bases, with 19 bases between. The CDR3 bases are TGTGCCAGCAGCTTTCCCGGGACACCGTCCAGAGGCTACACCTTC. Its translation: CASSFPGTPSRGYTF.

This chain joins TRBV5-4 and TRBJ2-1, with 13 bases fitting TRBD2. Germline V CDR1 and CDR2: SGHNT, YYREEE (reference sequence). The ends lost 4 bases at V and 2 bases at J; junction bases unmatched: 6. The CDR3 consists of 17 residues. In nucleotides, the CDR3 is TGTGCCAGCAGCGGCTGGACTAGCGGGGGAACCTACAATGAGCAGTTCTTC. Protein product: CASSGWTSGGTYNEQFF.

The V gene is TRBV19, the J gene TRBJ2-3; D remains unclear. Germline CDR1 reads LNHDA; CDR2 reads SQIVND (reference sequence). The CDR3 sequence is 15 residues long. V lost 5 bases, J lost 0 bases, and 12 bases lay in between. The CDR3 loop is CASSRPRASTDTQYF. The CDR3 coding sequence is TGTGCCAGTAGTCGACCCCGTGCTAGCACAGATACGCAGTATTTT.

The CDR3 region is CASSARKEGTDTQYF. The CDR3 DNA reads TGCGCCAGCAGTGCCCGAAAGGAGGGCACAGATACGCAGTATTTT. The chain uses TRBV10-1 and TRBJ2-3; tentatively, D is TRBD2 (5 bases). The CDR3 covers 15 residues. Trimming stripped 4 bases from V and 1 base from J, with 12 bases between. The germline V gene encodes CDR1 WNHNN and CDR2 SYGVQD (reference sequence).

In regard to this clone: One end of the junction fails to match germline, which may point to a read error. The chain employs TRBV5-1 and TRBJ1-1; a weak D match, TRBD1 (6 bases). The germline CDR1 and CDR2 sequences are SGHRS and YFSETQ. This CDR3 has 16 amino acids. CDR3 sequence reads: CASSETGLGRNSEAFF. The CDR3, as DNA: TGCGCCAGCAGCGAGACAGGTCTTGGGAGGAACTCTGAAGCTTTCTTT.

The chain recombines TRBV6-1 with TRBJ1-1; D unresolved. CDR1 is MNHNS, CDR2 SASEGT, per germline. Trimming removed 10 bases from V and 8 bases from J, with 5 bases in between. The CDR3 spans 8 residues. CDR3 nucleotide sequence: TGTGCCACCGCCGAAGCTTTCTTT. Amino acid sequence: CATAEAFF.

This chain uses TRBV13 with TRBJ2-5; TRBD1 might be the D (5 bases). The germline CDR1 and CDR2 sequences are PRHDT and FYEKMQ (reference sequence). The CDR3 has 16 residues. V was pared by 3 bases and J by 4 bases, with 18 bases between. The CDR3, as DNA: TGTGCCAGCAGCTTGGGGCTTGGGGTCGGCGGAGAGACCCAGTACTTC. Translated: CASSLGLGVGGETQYF. Looking up the rest from reference TRBV13 and TRBJ2-5 gives the full variable domain: AAGVIQSPRHLIKEKRETATLKCYPIPRHDTVYWYQQGPGQDPQFLISFYEKMQSDKGSIPDRFSAQQFSDYHSELNMSSLELGDSALYFCASSLGLGVGGETQYFGPGTRLLVL.

The genes are TRBV11-2 and TRBJ2-3; D unclear. Per germline, CDR1 SGHAT and CDR2 FQNNGV. This CDR3 is built from 13 residues. The V and J ends lost 2 bases and 4 bases respectively, with 7 bases between them. As DNA, the CDR3 is TGTGCCAGCAGCTTAAGTGGCCCAGATACGCAGTATTTT. Translated, it gives CASSLSGPDTQYF.